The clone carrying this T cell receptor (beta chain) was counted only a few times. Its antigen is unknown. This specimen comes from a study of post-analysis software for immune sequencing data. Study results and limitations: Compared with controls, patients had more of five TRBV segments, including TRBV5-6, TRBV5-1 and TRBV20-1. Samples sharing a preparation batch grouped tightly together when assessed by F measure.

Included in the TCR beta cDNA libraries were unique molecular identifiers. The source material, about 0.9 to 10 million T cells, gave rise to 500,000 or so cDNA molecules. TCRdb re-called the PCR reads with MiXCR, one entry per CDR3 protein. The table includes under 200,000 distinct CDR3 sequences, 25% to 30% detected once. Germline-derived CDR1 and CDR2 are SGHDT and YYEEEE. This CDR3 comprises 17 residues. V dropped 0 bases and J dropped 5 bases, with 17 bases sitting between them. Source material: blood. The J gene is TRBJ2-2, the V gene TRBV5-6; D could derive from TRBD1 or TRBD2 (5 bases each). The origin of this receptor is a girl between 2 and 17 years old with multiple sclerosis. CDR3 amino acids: CASSLVRGTEGTGELFF. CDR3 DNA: TGTGCCAGCAGCTTGGTTCGGGGCACAGAAGGGACCGGGGAGCTGTTTTTT. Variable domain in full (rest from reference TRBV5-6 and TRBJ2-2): DAGVTQSPTHLIKTRGQQVTLRCSPKSGHDTVSWYQQALGQGPQFIFQYYEEEERQRGNFPDRFSGHQFPNYSSELNVNALLLGDSALYLCASSLVRGTEGTGELFFGEGSRLTVL.